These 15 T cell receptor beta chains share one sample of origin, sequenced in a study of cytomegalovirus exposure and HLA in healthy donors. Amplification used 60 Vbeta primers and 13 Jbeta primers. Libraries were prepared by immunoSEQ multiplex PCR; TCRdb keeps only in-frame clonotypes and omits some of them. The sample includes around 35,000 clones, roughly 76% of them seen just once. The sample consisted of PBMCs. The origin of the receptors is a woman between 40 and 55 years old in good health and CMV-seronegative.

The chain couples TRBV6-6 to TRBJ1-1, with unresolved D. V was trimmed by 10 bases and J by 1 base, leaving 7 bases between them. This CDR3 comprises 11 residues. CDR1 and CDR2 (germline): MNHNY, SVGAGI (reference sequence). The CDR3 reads CATDSNTEAFF. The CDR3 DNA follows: TGTGCCACCGACTCGAACACTGAAGCTTTCTTT.

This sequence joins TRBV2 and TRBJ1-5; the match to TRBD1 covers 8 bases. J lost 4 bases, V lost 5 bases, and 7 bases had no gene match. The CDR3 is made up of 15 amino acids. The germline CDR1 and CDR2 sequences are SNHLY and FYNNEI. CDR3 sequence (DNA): TGTGCCAGCAGTTACGACAGGGGTGGAAATCAGCCCCAGCATTTT. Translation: CASSYDRGGNQPQHF.

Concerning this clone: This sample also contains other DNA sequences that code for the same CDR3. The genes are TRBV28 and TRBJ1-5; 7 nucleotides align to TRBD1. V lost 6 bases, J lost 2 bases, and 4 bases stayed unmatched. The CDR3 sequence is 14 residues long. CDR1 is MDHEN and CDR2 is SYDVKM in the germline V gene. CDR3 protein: CASSPGQGNQPQHF. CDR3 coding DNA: TGTGCCAGCAGCCCCGGACAGGGCAATCAGCCCCAGCATTTT.

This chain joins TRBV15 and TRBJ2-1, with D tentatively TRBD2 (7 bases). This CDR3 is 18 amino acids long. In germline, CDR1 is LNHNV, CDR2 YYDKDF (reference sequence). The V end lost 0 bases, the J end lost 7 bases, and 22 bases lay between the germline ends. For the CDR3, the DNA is TGTGCCACCAGCAGAGATCGGGTCGGACGGGGGGCGGTAAATGAGCAGTTCTTC. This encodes CATSRDRVGRGAVNEQFF.

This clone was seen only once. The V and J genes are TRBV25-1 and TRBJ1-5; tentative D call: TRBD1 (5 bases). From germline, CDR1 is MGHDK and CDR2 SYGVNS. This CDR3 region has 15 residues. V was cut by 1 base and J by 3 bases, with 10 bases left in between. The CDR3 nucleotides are TGTGCCAGCAGTGAATCAGACAGCTACAATCAGCCCCAGCATTTT. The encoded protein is CASSESDSYNQPQHF. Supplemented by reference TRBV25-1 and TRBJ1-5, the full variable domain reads EADIYQTPRYLVIGTGKKITLECSQTMGHDKMYWYQQDPGMELHLIHYSYGVNSTEKGDLSSESTVSRIRTEHFPLTLESARPSHTSQYLCASSESDSYNQPQHFGDGTRLSIL.

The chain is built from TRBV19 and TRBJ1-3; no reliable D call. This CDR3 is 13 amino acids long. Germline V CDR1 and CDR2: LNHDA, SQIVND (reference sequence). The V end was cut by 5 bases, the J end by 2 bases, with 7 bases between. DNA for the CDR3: TGTGCCAGTAGTTTGCAGACTGGAAACACCATATATTTT. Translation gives CASSLQTGNTIYF.

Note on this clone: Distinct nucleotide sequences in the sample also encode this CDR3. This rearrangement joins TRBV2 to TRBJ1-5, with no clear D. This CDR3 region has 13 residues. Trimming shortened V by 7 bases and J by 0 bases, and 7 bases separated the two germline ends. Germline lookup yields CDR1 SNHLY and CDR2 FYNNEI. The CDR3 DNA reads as TGTGCCAGCATGAGGGATAGCAATCAGCCCCAGCATTTT. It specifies CASMRDSNQPQHF.

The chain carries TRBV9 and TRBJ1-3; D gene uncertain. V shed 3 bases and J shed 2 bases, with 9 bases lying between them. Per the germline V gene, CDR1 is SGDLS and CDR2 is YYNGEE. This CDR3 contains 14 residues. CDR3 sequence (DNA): TGTGCCAGCAGCGACCGGGAGACTGGAAACACCATATATTTT. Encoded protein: CASSDRETGNTIYF.

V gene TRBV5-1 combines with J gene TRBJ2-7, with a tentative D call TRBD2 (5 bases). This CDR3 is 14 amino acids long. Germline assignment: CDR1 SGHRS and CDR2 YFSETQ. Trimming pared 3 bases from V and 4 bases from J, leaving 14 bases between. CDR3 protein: CASSSTGWTYEQYF. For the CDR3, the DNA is TGCGCCAGCAGCTCCACCGGGTGGACTTACGAGCAGTACTTC.

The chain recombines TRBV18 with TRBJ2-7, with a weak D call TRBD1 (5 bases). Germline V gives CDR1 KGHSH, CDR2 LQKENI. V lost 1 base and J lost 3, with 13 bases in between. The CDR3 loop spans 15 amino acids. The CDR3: CASSPRQGSLYEQYF. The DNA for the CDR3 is TGTGCCAGCTCACCACGGCAGGGCTCCCTCTACGAGCAGTACTTC.

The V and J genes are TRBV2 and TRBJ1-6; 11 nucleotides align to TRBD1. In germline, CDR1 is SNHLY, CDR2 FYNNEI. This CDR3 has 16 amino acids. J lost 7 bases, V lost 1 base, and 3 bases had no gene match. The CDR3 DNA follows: TGTGCCAGCAGTGAAGGCCGGACAGGGGGCAATTCACCCCTCCACTTT. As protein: CASSEGRTGGNSPLHF.

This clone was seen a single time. The CDR3 sequence is CASSYGQPLTSGANVLTF. The CDR3 DNA reads TGTGCCAGCAGCTACGGACAGCCCCTGACCTCTGGGGCCAACGTCCTGACTTTC. This chain uses TRBV7-2 with TRBJ2-6, with a possible D match to TRBD1 (6 bases). Germline CDR1 reads SGHTA; CDR2 reads FQGNSA. The germline V and J ends were trimmed by 4 bases and 0 bases, with 16 bases remaining between them. There are 18 residues in the CDR3.

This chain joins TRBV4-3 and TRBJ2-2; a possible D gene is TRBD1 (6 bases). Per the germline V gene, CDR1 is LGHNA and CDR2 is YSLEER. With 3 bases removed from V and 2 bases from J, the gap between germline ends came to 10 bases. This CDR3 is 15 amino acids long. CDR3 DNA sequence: TGCGCCAGCAGCCACGGACAGACTAACACCGGGGAGCTGTTTTTT. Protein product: CASSHGQTNTGELFF.

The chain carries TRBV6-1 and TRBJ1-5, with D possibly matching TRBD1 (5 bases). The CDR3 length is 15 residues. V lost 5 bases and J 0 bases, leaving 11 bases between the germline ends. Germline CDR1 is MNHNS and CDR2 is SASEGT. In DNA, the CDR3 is TGTGCCAGCAGTCGACAGCCCGATAGCAATCAGCCCCAGCATTTT. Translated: CASSRQPDSNQPQHF.

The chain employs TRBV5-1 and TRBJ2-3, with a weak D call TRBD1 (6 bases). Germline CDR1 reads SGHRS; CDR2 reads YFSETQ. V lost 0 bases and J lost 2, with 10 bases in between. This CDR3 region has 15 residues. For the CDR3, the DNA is TGCGCCAGCAGCTTGGCTGGACAGACCACAGATACGCAGTATTTT. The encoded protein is CASSLAGQTTDTQYF.